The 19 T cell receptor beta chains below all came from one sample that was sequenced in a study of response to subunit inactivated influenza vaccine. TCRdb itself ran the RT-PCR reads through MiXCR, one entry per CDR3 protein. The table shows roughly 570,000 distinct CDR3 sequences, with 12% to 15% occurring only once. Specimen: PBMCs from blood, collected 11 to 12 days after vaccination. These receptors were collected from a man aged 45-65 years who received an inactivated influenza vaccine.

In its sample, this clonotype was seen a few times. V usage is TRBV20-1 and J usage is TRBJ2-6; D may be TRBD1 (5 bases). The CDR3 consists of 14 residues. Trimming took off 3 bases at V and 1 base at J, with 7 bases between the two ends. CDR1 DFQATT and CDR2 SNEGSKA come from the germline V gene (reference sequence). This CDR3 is CSASAGSGANVLTF. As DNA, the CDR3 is TGCAGTGCTAGTGCAGGGTCTGGGGCCAACGTCCTGACTTTC.

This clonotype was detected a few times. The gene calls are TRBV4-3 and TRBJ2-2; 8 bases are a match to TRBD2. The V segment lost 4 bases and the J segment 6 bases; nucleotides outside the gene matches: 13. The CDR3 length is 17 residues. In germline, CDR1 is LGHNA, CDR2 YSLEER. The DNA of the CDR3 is TGCGCCAGCAGCCTTCTTACCGGGACTAGGGGGGCCGGGGAGCTGTTTTTT. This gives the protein CASSLLTGTRGAGELFF.

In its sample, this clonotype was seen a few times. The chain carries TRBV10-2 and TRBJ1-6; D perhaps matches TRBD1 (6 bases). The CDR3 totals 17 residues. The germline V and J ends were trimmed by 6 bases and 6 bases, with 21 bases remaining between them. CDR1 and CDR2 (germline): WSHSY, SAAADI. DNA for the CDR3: TGCGCCAGCAGCGACGTGGGGACACGGGTTTTTAATTCACCCCTCCACTTT. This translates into CASSDVGTRVFNSPLHF.

CDR3 nucleotide sequence: TGTGCCAGCTCTCTAGCGGACAGGGCGTCCTACAATGAGCAGTTCTTC. This codes for CASSLADRASYNEQFF. The chain recombines TRBV18 with TRBJ2-1; D may be TRBD1 (8 bases). CDR1 is KGHSH and CDR2 is LQKENI in the germline V gene. CDR3 length: 16 residues. V gave up 6 bases and J gave up 1 base, with 16 bases separating them.

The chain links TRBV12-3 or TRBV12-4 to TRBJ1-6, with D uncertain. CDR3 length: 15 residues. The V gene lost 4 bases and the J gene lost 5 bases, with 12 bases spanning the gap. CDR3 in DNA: TGTGCCAGCAGTTCCCAAGTTGGAAATAATTCACCCCTCCACTTT. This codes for CASSSQVGNNSPLHF.

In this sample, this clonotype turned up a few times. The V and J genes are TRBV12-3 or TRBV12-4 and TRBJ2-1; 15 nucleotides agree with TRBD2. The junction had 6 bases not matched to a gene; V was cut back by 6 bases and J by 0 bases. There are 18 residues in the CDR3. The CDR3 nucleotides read TGTGCCAGCAGCGGGACTAGCGGGAGGCCCAGCTCCTACAATGAGCAGTTCTTC. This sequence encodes CASSGTSGRPSSYNEQFF.

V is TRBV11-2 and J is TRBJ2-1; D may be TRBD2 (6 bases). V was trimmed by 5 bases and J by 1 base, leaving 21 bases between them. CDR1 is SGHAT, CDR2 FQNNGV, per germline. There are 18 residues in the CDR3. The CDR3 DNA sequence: TGTGCCAGCAGCCCTGACTCCGGGAGCGGCGGTTCCTACAATGAGCAGTTCTTC. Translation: CASSPDSGSGGSYNEQFF.

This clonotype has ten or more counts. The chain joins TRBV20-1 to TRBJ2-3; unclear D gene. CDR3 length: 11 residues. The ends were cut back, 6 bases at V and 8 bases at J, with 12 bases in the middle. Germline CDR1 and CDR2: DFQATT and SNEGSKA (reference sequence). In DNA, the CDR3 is TGCAGTGCGCATATAGCCCCTACGCAGTATTTT. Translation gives CSAHIAPTQYF.

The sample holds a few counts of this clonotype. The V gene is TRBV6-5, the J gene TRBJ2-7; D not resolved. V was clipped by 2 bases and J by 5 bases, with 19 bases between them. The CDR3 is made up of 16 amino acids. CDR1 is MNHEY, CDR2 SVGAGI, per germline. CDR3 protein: CASSYGRGVVLHEQYF. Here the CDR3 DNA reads TGTGCCAGCAGTTACGGGCGCGGCGTTGTCCTTCACGAGCAGTACTTC.

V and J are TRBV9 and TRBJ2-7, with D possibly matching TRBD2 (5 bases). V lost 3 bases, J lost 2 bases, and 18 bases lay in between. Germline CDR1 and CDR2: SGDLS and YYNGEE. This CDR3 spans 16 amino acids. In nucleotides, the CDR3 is TGTGCCAGCAGCGAGGGTCCTCAGACTACAACCTACGAGCAGTACTTC. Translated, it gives CASSEGPQTTTYEQYF.

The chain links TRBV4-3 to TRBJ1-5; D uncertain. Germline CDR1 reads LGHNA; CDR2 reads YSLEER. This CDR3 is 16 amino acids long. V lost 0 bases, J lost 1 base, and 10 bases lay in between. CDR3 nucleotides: TGCGCCAGCAGCCAAGATTTACCGGCCAGCAATCAGCCCCAGCATTTT. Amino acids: CASSQDLPASNQPQHF.

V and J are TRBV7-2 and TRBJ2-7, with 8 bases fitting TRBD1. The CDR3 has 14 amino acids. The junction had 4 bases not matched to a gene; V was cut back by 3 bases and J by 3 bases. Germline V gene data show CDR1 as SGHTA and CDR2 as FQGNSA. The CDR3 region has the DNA TGTGCCAGCAGCTTTGGACAGGGTAACTACGAGCAGTACTTC. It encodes CASSFGQGNYEQYF.

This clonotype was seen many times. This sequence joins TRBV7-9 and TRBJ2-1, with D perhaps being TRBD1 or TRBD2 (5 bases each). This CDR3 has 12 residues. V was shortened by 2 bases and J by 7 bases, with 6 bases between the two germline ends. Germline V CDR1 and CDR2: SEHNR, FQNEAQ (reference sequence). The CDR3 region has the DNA TGTGCCAGCAGCTTATGGGGGAATGAGCAGTTCTTC. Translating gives CASSLWGNEQFF. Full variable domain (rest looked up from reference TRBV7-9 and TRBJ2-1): DTGVSQNPRHKITKRGQNVTFRCDPISEHNRLYWYRQTLGQGPEFLTYFQNEAQLEKSRLLSDRFSAERPKGSFSTLEIQRTEQGDSAMYLCASSLWGNEQFFGPGTRLTVL.

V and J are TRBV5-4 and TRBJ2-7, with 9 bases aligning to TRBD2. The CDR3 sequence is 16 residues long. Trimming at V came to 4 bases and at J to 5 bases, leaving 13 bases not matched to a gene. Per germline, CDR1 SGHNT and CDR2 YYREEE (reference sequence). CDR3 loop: CASSRSGTSRGNEQYF. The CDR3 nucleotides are TGTGCCAGCAGCCGTTCCGGGACTAGCAGGGGAAACGAGCAGTACTTC.

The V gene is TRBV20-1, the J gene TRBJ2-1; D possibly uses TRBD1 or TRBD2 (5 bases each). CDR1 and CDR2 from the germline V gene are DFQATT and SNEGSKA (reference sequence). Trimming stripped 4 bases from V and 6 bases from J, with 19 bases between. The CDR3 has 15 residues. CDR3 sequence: CSATSGAVSINEQFF. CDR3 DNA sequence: TGCAGTGCTACATCCGGGGCGGTTTCGATCAATGAGCAGTTCTTC.

CDR3 residues: CASSFLSGQDSYEQYF. The CDR3 nucleotides are TGTGCCAGCAGTTTCTTATCGGGACAGGATTCCTACGAGCAGTACTTC. The chain recombines TRBV6-5 with TRBJ2-7; 8 nucleotides line up with TRBD1. The CDR3 spans 16 residues. Germline V CDR1 and CDR2: MNHEY, SVGAGI. After removal of 4 bases from V and 1 base from J, the junction contained 9 bases not matched to a gene.

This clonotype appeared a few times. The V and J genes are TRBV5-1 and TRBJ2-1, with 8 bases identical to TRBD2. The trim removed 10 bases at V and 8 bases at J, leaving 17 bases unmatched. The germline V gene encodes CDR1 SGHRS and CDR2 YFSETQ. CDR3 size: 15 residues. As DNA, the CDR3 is TGCGCCTCCCGGGGGGGCCGCGCGTTGGTTGATGAGCAGTTCTTC. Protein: CASRGGRALVDEQFF.

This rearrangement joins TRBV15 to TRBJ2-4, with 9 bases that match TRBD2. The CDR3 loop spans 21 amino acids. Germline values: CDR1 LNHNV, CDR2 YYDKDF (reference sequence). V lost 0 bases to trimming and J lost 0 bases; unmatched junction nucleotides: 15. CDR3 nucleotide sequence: TGTGCCACCAGCAGAGAAGGGGGCGCGACTAGCGGCTTCCTAGCCAAAAACATTCAGTACTTC. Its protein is CATSREGGATSGFLAKNIQYF. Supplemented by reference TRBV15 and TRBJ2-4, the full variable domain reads DAMVIQNPRYQVTQFGKPVTLSCSQTLNHNVMYWYQQKSSQAPKLLFHYYDKDFNNEADTPDNFQSRRPNTSFCFLDIRSPGLGDTAMYLCATSREGGATSGFLAKNIQYFGAGTRLSVL.

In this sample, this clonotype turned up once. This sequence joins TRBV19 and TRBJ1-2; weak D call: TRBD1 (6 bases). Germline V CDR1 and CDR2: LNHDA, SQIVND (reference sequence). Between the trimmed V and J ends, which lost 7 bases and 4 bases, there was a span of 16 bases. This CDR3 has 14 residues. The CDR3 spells CASTLTDRLYGYTF. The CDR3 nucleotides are TGTGCCAGTACCCTGACCGACAGGCTCTATGGCTACACCTTC.